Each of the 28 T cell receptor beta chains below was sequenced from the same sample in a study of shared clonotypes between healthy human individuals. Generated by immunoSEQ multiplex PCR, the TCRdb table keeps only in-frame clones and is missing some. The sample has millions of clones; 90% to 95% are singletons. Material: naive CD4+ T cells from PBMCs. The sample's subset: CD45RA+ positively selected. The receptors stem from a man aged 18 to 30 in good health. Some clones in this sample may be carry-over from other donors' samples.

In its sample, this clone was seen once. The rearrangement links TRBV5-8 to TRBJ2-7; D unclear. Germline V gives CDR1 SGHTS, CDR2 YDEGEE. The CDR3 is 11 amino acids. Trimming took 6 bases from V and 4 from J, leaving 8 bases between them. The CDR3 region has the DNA TGTGCCAGCAACAAATTGTACGAGCAGTACTTC. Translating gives CASNKLYEQYF.

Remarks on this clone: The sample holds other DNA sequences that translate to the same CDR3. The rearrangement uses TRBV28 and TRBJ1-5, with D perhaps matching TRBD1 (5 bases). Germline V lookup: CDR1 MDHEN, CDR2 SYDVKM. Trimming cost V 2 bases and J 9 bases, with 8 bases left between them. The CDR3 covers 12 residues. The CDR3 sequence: CASSLGGRPQHF. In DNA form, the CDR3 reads TGTGCCAGCAGTTTAGGGGGTCGGCCCCAGCATTTT.

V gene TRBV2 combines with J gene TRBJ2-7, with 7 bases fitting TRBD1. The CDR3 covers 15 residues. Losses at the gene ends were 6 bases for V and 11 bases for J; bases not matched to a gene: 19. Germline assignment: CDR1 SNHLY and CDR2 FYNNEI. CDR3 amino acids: CASSPLTGLSLSEYF. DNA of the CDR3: TGTGCCAGCAGCCCCCTGACAGGGTTGTCCCTGAGTGAGTACTTC.

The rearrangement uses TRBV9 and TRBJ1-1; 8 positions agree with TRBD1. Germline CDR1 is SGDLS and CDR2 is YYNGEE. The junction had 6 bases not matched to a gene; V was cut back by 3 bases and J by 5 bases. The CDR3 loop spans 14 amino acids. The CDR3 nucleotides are TGTGCCAGCAGCGCCGGGACAGGCCGTACTGAAGCTTTCTTT. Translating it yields CASSAGTGRTEAFF.

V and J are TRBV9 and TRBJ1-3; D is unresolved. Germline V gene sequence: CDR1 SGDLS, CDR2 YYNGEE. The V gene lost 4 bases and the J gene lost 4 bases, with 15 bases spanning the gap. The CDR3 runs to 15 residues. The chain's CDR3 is CASSPFRQTGNTIYF. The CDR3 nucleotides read TGTGCCAGCAGCCCTTTTCGTCAGACCGGAAACACCATATATTTT.

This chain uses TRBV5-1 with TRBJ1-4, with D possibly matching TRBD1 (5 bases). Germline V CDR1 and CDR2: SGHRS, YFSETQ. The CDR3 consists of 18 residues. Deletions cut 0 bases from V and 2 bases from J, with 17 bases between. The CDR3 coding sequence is TGCGCCAGCAGCTTGGAGGTCCAGGGAAGGGCGACTAATGAAAAACTGTTTTTT. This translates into CASSLEVQGRATNEKLFF.

This chain's CDR3 is CASRLDGSTDTQYF. CDR3 in DNA: TGTGCCAGCAGACTCGACGGAAGCACAGATACGCAGTATTTT. This chain links TRBV28 with TRBJ2-3; D uncertain. The CDR3 consists of 14 residues. Germline CDR1 reads MDHEN; CDR2 reads SYDVKM. Trimming cost V 6 bases and J 0 bases, with 10 bases left between them.

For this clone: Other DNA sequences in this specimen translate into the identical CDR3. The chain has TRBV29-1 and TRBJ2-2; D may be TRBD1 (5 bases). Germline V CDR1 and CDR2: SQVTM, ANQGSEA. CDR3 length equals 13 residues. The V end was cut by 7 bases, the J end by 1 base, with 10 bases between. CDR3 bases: TGCAGCGGACTCACAGGGAACACCGGGGAGCTGTTTTTT. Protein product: CSGLTGNTGELFF.

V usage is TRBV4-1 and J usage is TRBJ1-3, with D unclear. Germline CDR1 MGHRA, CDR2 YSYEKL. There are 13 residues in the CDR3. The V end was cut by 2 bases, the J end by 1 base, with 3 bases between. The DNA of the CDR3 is TGCGCCAGCAGCCAATTTTCTGGAAACACCATATATTTT. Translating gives CASSQFSGNTIYF.

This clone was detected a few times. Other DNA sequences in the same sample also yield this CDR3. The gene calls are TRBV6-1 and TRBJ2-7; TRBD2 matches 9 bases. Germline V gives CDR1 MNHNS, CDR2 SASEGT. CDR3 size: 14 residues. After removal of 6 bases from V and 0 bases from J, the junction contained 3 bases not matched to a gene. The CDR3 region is CASRTSGSSYEQYF. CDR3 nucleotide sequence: TGTGCCAGCAGGACTAGCGGTAGCTCCTACGAGCAGTACTTC.

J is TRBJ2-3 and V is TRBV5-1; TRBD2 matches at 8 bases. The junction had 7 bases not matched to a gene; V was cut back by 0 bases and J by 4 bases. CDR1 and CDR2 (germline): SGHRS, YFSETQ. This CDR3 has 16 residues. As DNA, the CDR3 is TGCGCCAGCAGCTTGGATTCCAGGACTAGCCCAGATACGCAGTATTTT. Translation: CASSLDSRTSPDTQYF.

The CDR3 DNA follows: TGCGCCAGCAGGTGGACTAGCGGGGCGGGCGAGCAGTACTTC. This translates into CASRWTSGAGEQYF. The V call is TRBV5-1, the J call TRBJ2-7; 12 bases fit TRBD2. V was clipped by 5 bases and J by 6 bases; unmatched bases: 6. Germline V gives CDR1 SGHRS, CDR2 YFSETQ. The CDR3 is 14 amino acids.

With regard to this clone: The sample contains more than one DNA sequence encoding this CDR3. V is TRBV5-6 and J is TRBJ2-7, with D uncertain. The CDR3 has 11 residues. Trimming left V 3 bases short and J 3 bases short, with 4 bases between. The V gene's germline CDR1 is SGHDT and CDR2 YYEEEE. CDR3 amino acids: CASSSGYEQYF. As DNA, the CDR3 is TGTGCCAGCAGCTCCGGCTACGAGCAGTACTTC.

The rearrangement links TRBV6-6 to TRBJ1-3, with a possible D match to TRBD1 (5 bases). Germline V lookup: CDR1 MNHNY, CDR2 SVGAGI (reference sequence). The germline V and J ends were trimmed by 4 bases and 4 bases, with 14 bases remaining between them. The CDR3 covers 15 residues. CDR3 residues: CASSSVTAGGNTIYF. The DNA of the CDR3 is TGTGCCAGCAGTTCCGTGACAGCTGGAGGAAACACCATATATTTT.

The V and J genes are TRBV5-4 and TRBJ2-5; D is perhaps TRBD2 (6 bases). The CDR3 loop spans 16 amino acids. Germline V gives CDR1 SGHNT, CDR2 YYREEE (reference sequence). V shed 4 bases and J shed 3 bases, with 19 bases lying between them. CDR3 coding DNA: TGTGCCAGCAGCGGAGGTGGGGGGAAATCGAAAGAGACCCAGTACTTC. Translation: CASSGGGGKSKETQYF.

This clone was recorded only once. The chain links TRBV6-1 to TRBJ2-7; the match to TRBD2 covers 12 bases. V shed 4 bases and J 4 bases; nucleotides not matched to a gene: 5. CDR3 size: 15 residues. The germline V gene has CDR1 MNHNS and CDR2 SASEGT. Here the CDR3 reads CASSGLAGVSYEQYF. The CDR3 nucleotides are TGTGCCAGCAGTGGACTAGCGGGAGTAAGTTACGAGCAGTACTTC.

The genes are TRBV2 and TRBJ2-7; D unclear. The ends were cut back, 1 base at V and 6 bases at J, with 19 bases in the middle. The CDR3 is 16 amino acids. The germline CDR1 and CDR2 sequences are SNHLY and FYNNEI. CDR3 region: CASSEGRPHAGTEQYF. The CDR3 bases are TGTGCCAGCAGTGAAGGCAGGCCGCACGCAGGTACCGAGCAGTACTTC.

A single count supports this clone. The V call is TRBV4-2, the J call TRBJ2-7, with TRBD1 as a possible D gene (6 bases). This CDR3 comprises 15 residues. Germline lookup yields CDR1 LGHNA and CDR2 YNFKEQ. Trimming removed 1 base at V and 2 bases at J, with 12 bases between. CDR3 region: CASSQGAGEAYEQYF. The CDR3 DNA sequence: TGTGCCAGCAGCCAAGGGGCAGGGGAAGCCTACGAGCAGTACTTC.

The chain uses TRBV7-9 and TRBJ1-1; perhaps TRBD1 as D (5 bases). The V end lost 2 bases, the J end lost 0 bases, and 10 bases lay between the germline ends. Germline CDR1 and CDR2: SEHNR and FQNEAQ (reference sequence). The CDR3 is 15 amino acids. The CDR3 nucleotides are TGTGCCAGCAGCTTAACCCCGGGACTGAACACTGAAGCTTTCTTT. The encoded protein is CASSLTPGLNTEAFF.

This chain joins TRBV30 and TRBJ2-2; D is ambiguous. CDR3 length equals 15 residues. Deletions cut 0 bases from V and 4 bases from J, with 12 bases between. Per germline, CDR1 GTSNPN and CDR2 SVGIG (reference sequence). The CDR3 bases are TGTGCCTGGAGTGTTAAGGTTCGGAGCACCGGGGAGCTGTTTTTT. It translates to CAWSVKVRSTGELFF.

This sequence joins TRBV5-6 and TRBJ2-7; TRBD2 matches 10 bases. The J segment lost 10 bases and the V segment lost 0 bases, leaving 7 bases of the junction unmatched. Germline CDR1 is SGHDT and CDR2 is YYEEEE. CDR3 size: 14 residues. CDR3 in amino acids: CASSLGLAGRLQYF. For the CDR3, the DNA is TGTGCCAGCAGCTTGGGACTAGCGGGTCGTCTTCAGTACTTC.

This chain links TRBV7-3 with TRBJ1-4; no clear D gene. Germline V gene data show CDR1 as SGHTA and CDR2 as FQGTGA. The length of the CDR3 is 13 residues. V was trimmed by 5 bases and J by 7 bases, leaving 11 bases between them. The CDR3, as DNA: TGTGCCAGCAGCAGAATGGGAGGTGAAAAACTGTTTTTT. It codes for CASSRMGGEKLFF.

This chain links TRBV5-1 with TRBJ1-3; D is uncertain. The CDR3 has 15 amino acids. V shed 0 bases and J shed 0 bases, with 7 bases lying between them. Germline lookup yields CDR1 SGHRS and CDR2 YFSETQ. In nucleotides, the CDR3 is TGCGCCAGCAGCTTGGCTGCCATCTCTGGAAACACCATATATTTT. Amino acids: CASSLAAISGNTIYF.

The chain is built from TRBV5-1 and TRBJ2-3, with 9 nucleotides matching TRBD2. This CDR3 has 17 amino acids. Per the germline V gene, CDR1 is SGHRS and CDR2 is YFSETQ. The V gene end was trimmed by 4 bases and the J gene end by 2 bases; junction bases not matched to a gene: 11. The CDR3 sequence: CASSTGPTSGTTDTQYF. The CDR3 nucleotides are TGCGCCAGCAGCACCGGACCGACTAGCGGCACCACAGATACGCAGTATTTT.

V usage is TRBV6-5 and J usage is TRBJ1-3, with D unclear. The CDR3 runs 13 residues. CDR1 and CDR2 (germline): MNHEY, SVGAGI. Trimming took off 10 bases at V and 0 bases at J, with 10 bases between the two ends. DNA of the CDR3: TGTGCCACCCAAAGACCCTCTGGAAACACCATATATTTT. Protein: CATQRPSGNTIYF.

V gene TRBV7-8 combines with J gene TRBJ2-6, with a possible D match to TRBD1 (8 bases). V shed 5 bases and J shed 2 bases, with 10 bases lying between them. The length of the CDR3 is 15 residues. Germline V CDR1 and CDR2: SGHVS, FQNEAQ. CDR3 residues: CASSTGGAGANVLTF. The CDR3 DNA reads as TGTGCCAGCAGCACAGGGGGGGCTGGGGCCAACGTCCTGACTTTC.

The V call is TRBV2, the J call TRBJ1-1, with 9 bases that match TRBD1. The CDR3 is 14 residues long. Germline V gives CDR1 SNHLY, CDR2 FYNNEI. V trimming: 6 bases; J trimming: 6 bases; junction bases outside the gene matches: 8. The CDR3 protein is CASSAGTGLAEAFF. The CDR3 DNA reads TGTGCCAGCAGCGCCGGGACAGGGCTAGCTGAAGCTTTCTTT.

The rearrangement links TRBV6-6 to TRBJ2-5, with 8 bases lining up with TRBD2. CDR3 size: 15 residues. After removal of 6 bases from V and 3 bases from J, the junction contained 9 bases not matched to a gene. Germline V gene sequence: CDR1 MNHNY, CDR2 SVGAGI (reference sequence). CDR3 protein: CASRTTSGGKETQYF. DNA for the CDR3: TGTGCCAGCAGGACCACTAGCGGAGGAAAAGAGACCCAGTACTTC.